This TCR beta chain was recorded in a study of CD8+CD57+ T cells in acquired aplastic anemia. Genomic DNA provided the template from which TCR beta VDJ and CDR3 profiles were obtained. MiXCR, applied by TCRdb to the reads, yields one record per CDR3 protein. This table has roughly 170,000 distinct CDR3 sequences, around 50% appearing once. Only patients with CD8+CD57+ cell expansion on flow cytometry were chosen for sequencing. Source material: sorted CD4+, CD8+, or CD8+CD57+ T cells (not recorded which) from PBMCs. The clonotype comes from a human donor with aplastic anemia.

This CDR3 is CASRVGGGLHEQYF. CDR3 nucleotides: TGTGCCAGCAGGGTTGGGGGTGGGCTCCACGAGCAGTACTTC. The chain recombines TRBV9 with TRBJ2-7, with D perhaps assigned TRBD1 or TRBD2 (5 bases each). The germline gives CDR1 SGDLS, CDR2 YYNGEE. The germline V and J ends were trimmed by 5 bases and 5 bases, with 17 bases remaining between them. There are 14 residues in the CDR3.